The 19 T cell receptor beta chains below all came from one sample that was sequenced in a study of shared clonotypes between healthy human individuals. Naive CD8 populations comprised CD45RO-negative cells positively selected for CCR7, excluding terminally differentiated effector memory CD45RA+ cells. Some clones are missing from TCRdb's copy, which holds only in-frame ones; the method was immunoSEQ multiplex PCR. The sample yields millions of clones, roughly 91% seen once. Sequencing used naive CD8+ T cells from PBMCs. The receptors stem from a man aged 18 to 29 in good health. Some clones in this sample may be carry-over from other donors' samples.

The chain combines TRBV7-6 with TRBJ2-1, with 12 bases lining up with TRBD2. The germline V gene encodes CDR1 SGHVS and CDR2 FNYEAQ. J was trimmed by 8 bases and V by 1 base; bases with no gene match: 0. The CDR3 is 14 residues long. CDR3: CASSLGLAGDEQFF. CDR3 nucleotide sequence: TGTGCCAGCAGCTTAGGACTAGCGGGAGATGAGCAGTTCTTC.

DNA for the CDR3: TGTGCCAGCAGCCCCGCCCTTGGGACTAGCGTCTCCTACGAGCAGTACTTC. It encodes CASSPALGTSVSYEQYF. The rearrangement joins TRBV7-8 to TRBJ2-7; TRBD2 agrees at 10 bases. Trimming removed 5 bases from V and 0 bases from J; junction bases left unmatched: 10. Germline values: CDR1 SGHVS, CDR2 FQNEAQ. The CDR3 spans 17 residues.

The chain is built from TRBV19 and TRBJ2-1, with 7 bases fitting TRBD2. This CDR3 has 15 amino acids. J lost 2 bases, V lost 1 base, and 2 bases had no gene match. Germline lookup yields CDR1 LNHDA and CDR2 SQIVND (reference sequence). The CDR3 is CASSIVAGTYNEQFF. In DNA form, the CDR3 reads TGTGCCAGTAGTATAGTAGCGGGTACCTACAATGAGCAGTTCTTC.

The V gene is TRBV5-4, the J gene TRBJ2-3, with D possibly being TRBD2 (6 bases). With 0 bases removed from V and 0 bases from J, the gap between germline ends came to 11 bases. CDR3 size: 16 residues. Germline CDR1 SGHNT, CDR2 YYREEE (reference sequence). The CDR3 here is CASSLVVRESTDTQYF. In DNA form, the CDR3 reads TGTGCCAGCAGCTTGGTGGTGCGGGAAAGCACAGATACGCAGTATTTT. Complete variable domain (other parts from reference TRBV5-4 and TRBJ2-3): ETGVTQSPTHLIKTRGQQVTLRCSSQSGHNTVSWYQQALGQGPQFIFQYYREEENGRGNFPPRFSGLQFPNYSSELNVNALELDDSALYLCASSLVVRESTDTQYFGPGTRLTVL.

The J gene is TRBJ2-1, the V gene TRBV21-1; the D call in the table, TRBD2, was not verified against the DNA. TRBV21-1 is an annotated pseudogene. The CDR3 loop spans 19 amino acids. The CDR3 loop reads CASSRGLAGGPSSYNEQFF. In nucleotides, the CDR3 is TGTGCCAGCAGCAGGGGACTAGCGGGAGGCCCGAGCTCCTACAATGAGCAGTTCTTC.

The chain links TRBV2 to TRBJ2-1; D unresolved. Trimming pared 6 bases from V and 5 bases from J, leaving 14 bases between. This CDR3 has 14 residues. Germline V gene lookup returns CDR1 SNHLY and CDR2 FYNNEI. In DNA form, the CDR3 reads TGTGCCAGCAGCAAACCAAGACAAAACAATGAGCAGTTCTTC. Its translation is CASSKPRQNNEQFF.

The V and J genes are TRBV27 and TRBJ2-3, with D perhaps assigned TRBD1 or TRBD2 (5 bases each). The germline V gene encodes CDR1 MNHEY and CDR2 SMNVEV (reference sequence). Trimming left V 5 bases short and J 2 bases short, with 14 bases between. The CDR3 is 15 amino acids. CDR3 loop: CASSPTRGPTDTQYF. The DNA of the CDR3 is TGTGCCAGCAGTCCCACTCGGGGACCCACAGATACGCAGTATTTT.

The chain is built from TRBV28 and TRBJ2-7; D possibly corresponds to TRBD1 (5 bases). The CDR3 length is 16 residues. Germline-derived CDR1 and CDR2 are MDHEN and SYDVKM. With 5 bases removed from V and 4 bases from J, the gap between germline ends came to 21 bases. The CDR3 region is CASSGSGFARRYEQYF. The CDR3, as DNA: TGTGCCAGCAGTGGCTCAGGGTTCGCCCGAAGGTACGAGCAGTACTTC.

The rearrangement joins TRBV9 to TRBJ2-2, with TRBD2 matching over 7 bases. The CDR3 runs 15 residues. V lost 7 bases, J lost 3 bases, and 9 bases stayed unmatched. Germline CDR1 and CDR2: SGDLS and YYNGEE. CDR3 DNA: TGTGCCAGCGGCCCTCGGGGGGTGGACACCGGGGAGCTGTTTTTT. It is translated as CASGPRGVDTGELFF. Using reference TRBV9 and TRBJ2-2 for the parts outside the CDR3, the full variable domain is DSGVTQTPKHLITATGQRVTLRCSPRSGDLSVYWYQQSLDQGLQFLIQYYNGEERAKGNILERFSAQQFPDLHSELNLSSLELGDSALYFCASGPRGVDTGELFFGEGSRLTVL.

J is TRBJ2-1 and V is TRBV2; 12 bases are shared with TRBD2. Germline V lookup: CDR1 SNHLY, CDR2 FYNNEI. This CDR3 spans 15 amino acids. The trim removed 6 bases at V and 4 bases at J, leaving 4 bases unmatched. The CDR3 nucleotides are TGTGCCAGCAGGTGGACTAGCGGGGCTTACAATGAGCAGTTCTTC. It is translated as CASRWTSGAYNEQFF.

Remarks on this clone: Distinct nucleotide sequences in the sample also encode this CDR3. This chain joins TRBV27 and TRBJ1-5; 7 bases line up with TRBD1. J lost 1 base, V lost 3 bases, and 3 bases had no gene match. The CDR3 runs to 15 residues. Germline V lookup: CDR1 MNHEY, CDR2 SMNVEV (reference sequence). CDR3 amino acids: CASSLTGTSNQPQHF. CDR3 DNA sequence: TGTGCCAGCAGTTTGACAGGGACGAGCAATCAGCCCCAGCATTTT.

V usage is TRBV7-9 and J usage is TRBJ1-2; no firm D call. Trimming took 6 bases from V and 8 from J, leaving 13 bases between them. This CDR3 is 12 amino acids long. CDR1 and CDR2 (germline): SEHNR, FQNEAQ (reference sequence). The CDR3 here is CASREDAWGYTF. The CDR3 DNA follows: TGTGCCAGCAGAGAGGATGCCTGGGGCTACACCTTC.

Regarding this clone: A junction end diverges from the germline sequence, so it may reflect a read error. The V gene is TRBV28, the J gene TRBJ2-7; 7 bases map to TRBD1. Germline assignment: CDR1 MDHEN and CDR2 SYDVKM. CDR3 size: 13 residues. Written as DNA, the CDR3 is TGTGCCAGCAGTACCCATAAACCGGGACAGTTGCACTTC. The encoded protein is CASSTHKPGQLHF.

DNA for the CDR3: TGCGCCAGCAGCTCCCGGGACAGTCTTAATTCCTACGAGCAGTACTTC. This sequence encodes CASSSRDSLNSYEQYF. The chain recombines TRBV4-1 with TRBJ2-7; 7 nucleotides line up with TRBD1. V lost 5 bases, J lost 1 base, and 11 bases stayed unmatched. This CDR3 comprises 16 residues. Per the germline V gene, CDR1 is MGHRA and CDR2 is YSYEKL.

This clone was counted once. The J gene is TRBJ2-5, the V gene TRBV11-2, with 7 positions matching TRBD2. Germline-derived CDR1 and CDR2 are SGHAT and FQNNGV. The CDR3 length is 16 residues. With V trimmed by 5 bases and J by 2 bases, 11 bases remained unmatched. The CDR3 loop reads CASSLNGREGQETQYF. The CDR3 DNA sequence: TGTGCCAGCAGCCTAAATGGAAGGGAGGGTCAAGAGACCCAGTACTTC.

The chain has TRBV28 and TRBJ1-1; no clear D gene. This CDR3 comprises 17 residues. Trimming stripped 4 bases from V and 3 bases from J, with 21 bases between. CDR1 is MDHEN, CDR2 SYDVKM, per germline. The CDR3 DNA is TGTGCCAGCAGTTCTGTCTCGGACGGATTATGGGACACTGAAGCTTTCTTT. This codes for CASSSVSDGLWDTEAFF.

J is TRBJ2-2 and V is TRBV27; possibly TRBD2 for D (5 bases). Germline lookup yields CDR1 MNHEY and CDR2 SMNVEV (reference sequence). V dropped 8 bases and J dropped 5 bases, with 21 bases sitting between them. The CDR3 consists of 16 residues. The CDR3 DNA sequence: TGTGCCAGCCGTAGAGGGCGTGGGGTACCTACCGGGGAGCTGTTTTTT. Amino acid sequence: CASRRGRGVPTGELFF.

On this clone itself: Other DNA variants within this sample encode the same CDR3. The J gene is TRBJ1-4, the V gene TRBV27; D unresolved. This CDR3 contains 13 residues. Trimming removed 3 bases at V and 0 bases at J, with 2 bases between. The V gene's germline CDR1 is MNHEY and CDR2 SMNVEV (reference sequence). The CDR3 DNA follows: TGTGCCAGCAGTTTCGCAACTAATGAAAAACTGTTTTTT. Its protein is CASSFATNEKLFF. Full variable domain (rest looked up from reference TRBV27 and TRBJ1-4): EAQVTQNPRYLITVTGKKLTVTCSQNMNHEYMSWYRQDPGLGLRQIYYSMNVEVTDKGDVPEGYKVSRKEKRNFPLILESPSPNQTSLYFCASSFATNEKLFFGSGTQLSVL.

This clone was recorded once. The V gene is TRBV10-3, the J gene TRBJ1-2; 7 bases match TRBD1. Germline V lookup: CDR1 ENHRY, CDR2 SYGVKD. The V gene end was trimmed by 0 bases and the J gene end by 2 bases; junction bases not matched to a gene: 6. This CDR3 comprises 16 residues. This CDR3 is CAISESLGQANYGYTF. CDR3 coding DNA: TGTGCCATCAGTGAGTCACTAGGACAGGCAAACTATGGCTACACCTTC.